Listed here are 10 T cell receptor beta chains from one sample, sequenced in a study of T cells in Graves' hyperthyroidism and ophthalmopathy. Amplification targeted TCR beta CDR3 regions from RNA transcripts. Primed by the HTBI set, a first-round RT-PCR was run on the TCR CDR3. TCRdb recomputed calls from the multiplex PCR reads with MiXCR, one row per CDR3 protein. The sample lists around 340,000 distinct CDR3 sequences; around 18% were seen once. Sequencing input: blood. The source of these receptors is a woman in her thirties or forties with Graves' ophthalmopathy.

This clonotype was counted ten times or more. The chain has TRBV15 and TRBJ2-5, with D perhaps given as TRBD1 or TRBD2 (5 bases each). The V and J ends lost 1 base and 5 bases respectively, with 17 bases between them. This CDR3 is built from 16 residues. Germline V gene sequence: CDR1 LNHNV, CDR2 YYDKDF (reference sequence). The CDR3 region is CATSRGVEVGRETQYF. CDR3 nucleotides: TGTGCCACCAGCAGAGGGGTAGAAGTGGGACGGGAGACCCAGTACTTC.

This clonotype was recorded many times. This chain connects TRBV25-1 to TRBJ2-2; no definite D call. The germline V gene has CDR1 MGHDK and CDR2 SYGVNS. V dropped 6 bases and J dropped 4 bases, with 18 bases sitting between them. This CDR3 comprises 16 residues. In DNA, the CDR3 is TGTGCCAGCAGGGGCTCAGGTGTTTTTGGCACCGGGGAGCTGTTTTTT. Translation: CASRGSGVFGTGELFF.

V gene TRBV18 combines with J gene TRBJ1-1; the D gene is possibly TRBD1 (5 bases). Trimming removed 3 bases at V and 4 bases at J, with 9 bases between. The CDR3 is made up of 13 amino acids. From germline, CDR1 is KGHSH and CDR2 LQKENI. CDR3 amino acids: CASSPGVVTEAFF. The CDR3 nucleotides are TGTGCCAGCTCACCGGGGGTTGTCACTGAAGCTTTCTTT.

Ten or more counts support this clonotype. CDR3 in DNA: TGTGCCAGCACCATTTTACCGTACGACTATGAAGAGACCCAGTACTTC. Protein sequence: CASTILPYDYEETQYF. The gene calls are TRBV7-8 and TRBJ2-5; D may be TRBD2 (5 bases). Germline CDR1 reads SGHVS; CDR2 reads FQNEAQ. V gave up 7 bases and J gave up 3 bases, with 21 bases separating them. This CDR3 has 16 residues.

This clonotype appeared many times. The V call is TRBV28, the J call TRBJ2-5, with D possibly TRBD1 on 5 matching bases. CDR3 length: 14 amino acids. Germline V gene sequence: CDR1 MDHEN, CDR2 SYDVKM. V was shortened by 6 bases and J by 0 bases, with 11 bases between the two germline ends. DNA for the CDR3: TGTGCCAGCAGGTTAGCAGGGTACCAAGAGACCCAGTACTTC. It is translated as CASRLAGYQETQYF.

As for this clonotype: An end of the junction differs from the germline gene, which may be a read error. V and J are TRBV9 and TRBJ2-5; 9 bases agree with TRBD2. CDR1 and CDR2 (germline): SGDLS, YYNGEE. The CDR3 runs 15 residues. CDR3 sequence (DNA): TGTGCCATCAGCGTAGGAATAGCGGGAGTAGAGACCCAGTACTTC. Its translation: CAISVGIAGVETQYF.

This clonotype was detected many times. V is TRBV20-1 and J is TRBJ2-2; D is tentatively TRBD1 or TRBD2 (5 bases each). The germline V gene has CDR1 DFQATT and CDR2 SNEGSKA (reference sequence). Trimming pared 0 bases from V and 2 bases from J, leaving 10 bases between. This CDR3 comprises 15 residues. The CDR3 region is CSARDGGGNTGELFF. The CDR3 nucleotides read TGCAGTGCTAGAGATGGTGGGGGTAACACCGGGGAGCTGTTTTTT.

This clonotype was counted many times. The chain combines TRBV30 with TRBJ1-1; D is undetermined. V gave up 2 bases and J gave up 0 bases, with 7 bases separating them. This CDR3 contains 13 residues. Per germline, CDR1 GTSNPN and CDR2 SVGIG (reference sequence). CDR3 in amino acids: CAWSTNMNTEAFF. The CDR3 DNA sequence: TGTGCCTGGAGTACTAACATGAACACTGAAGCTTTCTTT.

The sample holds many counts of this clonotype. The chain is built from TRBV28 and TRBJ2-2; D gene uncertain. The CDR3 is 12 residues long. Germline V CDR1 and CDR2: MDHEN, SYDVKM. V shed 7 bases and J shed 5 bases, with 8 bases lying between them. The DNA of the CDR3 is TGTGCCAGCACAAGGTGGACCGGGGAGCTGTTTTTT. Translated: CASTRWTGELFF.

This clonotype was found many times. This chain joins TRBV20-1 and TRBJ2-2; no definite D call. The germline CDR1 and CDR2 sequences are DFQATT and SNEGSKA (reference sequence). This CDR3 spans 12 amino acids. With 1 base removed from V and 8 bases from J, the gap between germline ends came to 8 bases. As DNA, the CDR3 is TGCAGTGCTAGAGCATATGAAGGGGAGCTGTTTTTT. It translates to CSARAYEGELFF.